The clone carrying this T cell receptor beta chain was recorded at least ten times. The antigen remains undetermined. With 0 bases removed from V and 1 base from J, the gap between germline ends came to 12 bases. Germline V gives CDR1 SGHRS, CDR2 YFSETQ. This CDR3 has 16 residues. This sample is drawn from a study of T cells in Graves' hyperthyroidism and ophthalmopathy. Whole-study findings and limits: Ophthalmopathy was separated from stable hyperthyroidism by a 13 V-J model. Model predictions of ophthalmopathy came a median approximately 6.2 months before onset. In the blood, most expanded thyroid clonotypes above 0.001 appeared as well.

Thyroid ultrasound and orbital computed tomography, with clinical symptoms and serum thyroxine and TRAb, informed diagnoses. The TCR beta CDR3 regions underwent amplification using RNA transcripts as the source. First-round RT-PCR of the TCR CDR3 relied on the HTBI primer set. TCRdb fed the multiplex PCR reads into MiXCR, producing one record per CDR3 protein. The data hold some 350,000 distinct CDR3 sequences, with around 25% observed a single time. This TCR was sampled from a man aged 50 to 60 with Graves' hyperthyroidism. The sequenced material came from blood. The V call is TRBV5-1, the J call TRBJ2-3; D tentatively fits TRBD1 or TRBD2 (5 bases each). The CDR3 DNA follows: TGCGCCAGCAGCTTGGGTCAGGGAGTTGGCACAGATACGCAGTATTTT. Encoded protein: CASSLGQGVGTDTQYF. The full variable domain, completed using reference TRBV5-1 and TRBJ2-3, is KAGVTQTPRYLIKTRGQQVTLSCSPISGHRSVSWYQQTPGQGLQFLFEYFSETQRNKGNFPGRFSGRQFSNSRSEMNVSTLELGDSALYLCASSLGQGVGTDTQYFGPGTRLTVL.